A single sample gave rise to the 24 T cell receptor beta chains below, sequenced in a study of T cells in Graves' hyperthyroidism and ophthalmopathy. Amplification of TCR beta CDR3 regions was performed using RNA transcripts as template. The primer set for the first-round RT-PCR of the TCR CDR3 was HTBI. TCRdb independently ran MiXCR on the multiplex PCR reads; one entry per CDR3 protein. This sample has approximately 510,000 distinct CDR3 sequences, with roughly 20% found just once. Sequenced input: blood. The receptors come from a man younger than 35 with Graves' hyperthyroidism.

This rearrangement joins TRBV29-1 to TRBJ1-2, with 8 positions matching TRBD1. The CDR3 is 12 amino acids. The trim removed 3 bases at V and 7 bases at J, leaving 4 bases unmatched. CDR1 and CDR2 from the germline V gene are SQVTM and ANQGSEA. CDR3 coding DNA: TGCAGCGTTGACAGGGGGCCCTCTGGCTACACCTTC. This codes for CSVDRGPSGYTF.

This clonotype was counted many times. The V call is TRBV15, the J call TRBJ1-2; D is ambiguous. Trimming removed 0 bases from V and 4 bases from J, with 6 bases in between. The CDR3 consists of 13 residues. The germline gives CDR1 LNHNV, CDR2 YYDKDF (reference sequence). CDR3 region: CATSREQSYGYTF. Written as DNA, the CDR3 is TGTGCCACCAGCAGAGAACAGAGCTATGGCTACACCTTC.

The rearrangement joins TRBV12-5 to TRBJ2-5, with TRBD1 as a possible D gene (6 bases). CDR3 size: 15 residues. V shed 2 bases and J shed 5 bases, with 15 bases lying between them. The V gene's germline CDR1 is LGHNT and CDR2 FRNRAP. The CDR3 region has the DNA TGTGCTAGTGGTTTGTCTTCGACAGGAAGGGAGACCCAGTACTTC. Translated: CASGLSSTGRETQYF.

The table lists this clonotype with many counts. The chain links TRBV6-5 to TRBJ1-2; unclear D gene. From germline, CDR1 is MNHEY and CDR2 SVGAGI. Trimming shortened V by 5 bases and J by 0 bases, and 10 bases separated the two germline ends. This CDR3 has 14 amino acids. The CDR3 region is CASSPHIANYGYTF. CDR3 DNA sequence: TGTGCCAGCAGTCCCCATATAGCTAACTATGGCTACACCTTC.

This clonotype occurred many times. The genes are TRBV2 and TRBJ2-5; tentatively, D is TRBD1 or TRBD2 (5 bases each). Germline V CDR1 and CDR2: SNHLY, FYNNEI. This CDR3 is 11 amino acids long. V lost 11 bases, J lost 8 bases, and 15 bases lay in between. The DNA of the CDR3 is TGTGCCTGCCGTTTTCGGGGCACCCAGTACTTC. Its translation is CACRFRGTQYF.

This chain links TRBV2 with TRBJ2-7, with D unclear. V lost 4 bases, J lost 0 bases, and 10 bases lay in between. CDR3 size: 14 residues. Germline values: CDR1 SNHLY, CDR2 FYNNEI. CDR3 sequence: CASSGKGSSYEQYF. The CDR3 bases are TGTGCCAGCAGTGGGAAGGGAAGCTCCTACGAGCAGTACTTC.

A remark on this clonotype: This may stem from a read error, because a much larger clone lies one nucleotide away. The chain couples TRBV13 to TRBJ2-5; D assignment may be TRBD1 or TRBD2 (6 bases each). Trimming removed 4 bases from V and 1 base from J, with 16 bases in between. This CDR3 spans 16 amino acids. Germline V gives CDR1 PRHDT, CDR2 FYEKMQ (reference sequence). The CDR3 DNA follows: TGTGCCAGCAGCTCGAGGGGGGCGAGAATCCAAGAGACCCAGTACTTC. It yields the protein CASSSRGARIQETQYF.

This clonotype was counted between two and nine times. CDR3 amino acids: CASSNSELSYEQYF. Here the CDR3 DNA reads TGTGCCAGCAGCAATTCGGAGCTCTCCTACGAGCAGTACTTC. This sequence joins TRBV7-9 and TRBJ2-7; D is ambiguous. The CDR3 spans 14 residues. V was shortened by 5 bases and J by 0 bases, with 11 bases between the two germline ends. In germline, CDR1 is SEHNR, CDR2 FQNEAQ (reference sequence). Looking up the rest from reference TRBV7-9 and TRBJ2-7 gives the full variable domain: DTGVSQNPRHKITKRGQNVTFRCDPISEHNRLYWYRQTLGQGPEFLTYFQNEAQLEKSRLLSDRFSAERPKGSFSTLEIQRTEQGDSAMYLCASSNSELSYEQYFGPGTRLTVT.

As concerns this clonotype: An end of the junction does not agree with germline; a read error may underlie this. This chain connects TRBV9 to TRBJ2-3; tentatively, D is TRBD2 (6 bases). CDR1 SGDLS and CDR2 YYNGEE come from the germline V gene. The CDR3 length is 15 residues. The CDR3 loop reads CASSVAGVISDTRYF. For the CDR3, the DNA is TGTGCCAGCAGCGTAGCGGGGGTGATCTCAGATACGCGGTATTTT.

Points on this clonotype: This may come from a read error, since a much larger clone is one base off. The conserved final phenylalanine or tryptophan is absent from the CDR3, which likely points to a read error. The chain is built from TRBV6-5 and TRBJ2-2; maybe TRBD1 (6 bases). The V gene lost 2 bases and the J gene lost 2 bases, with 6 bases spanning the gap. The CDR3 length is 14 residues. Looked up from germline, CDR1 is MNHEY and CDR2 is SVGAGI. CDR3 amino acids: CASSYGGNTGELFY. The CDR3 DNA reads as TGTGCCAGCAGTTACGGGGGCAACACCGGGGAGCTGTTTTAT.

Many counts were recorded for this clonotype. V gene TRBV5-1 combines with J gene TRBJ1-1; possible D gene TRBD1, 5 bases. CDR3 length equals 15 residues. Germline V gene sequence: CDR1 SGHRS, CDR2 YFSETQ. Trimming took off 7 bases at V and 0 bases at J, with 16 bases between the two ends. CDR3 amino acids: CASRKTQGMNTEAFF. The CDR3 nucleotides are TGCGCCAGCCGCAAGACCCAGGGTATGAACACTGAAGCTTTCTTT. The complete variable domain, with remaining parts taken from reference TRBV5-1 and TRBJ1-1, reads KAGVTQTPRYLIKTRGQQVTLSCSPISGHRSVSWYQQTPGQGLQFLFEYFSETQRNKGNFPGRFSGRQFSNSRSEMNVSTLELGDSALYLCASRKTQGMNTEAFFGQGTRLTVV.

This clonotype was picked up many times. CDR3 protein: CASTRGQGSFYEQYF. In DNA form, the CDR3 reads TGCGCCAGCACCAGGGGACAGGGCTCGTTTTACGAGCAGTACTTC. V is TRBV4-1 and J is TRBJ2-7; the match to TRBD1 covers 9 bases. CDR1 is MGHRA, CDR2 YSYEKL, per germline. V dropped 7 bases and J dropped 4; count of bases not matched to a gene: 11. The CDR3 extends over 15 amino acids.

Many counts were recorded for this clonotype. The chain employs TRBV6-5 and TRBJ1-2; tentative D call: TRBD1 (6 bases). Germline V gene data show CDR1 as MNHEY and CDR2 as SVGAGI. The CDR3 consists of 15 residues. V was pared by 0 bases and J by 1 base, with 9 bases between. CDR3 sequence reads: CASSYSTGNNYGYTF. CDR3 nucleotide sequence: TGTGCCAGCAGTTACTCGACAGGCAATAACTATGGCTACACCTTC.

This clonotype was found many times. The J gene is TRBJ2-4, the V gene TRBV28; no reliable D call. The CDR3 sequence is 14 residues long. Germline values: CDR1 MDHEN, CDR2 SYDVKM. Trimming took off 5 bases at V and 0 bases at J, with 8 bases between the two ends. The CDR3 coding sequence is TGTGCCAGCAGTCTGAGGACAGCCAAAAACATTCAGTACTTC. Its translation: CASSLRTAKNIQYF. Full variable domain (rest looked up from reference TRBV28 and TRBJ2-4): DVKVTQSSRYLVKRTGEKVFLECVQDMDHENMFWYRQDPGLGLRLIYFSYDVKMKEKGDIPEGYSVSREKKERFSLILESASTNQTSMYLCASSLRTAKNIQYFGAGTRLSVL.

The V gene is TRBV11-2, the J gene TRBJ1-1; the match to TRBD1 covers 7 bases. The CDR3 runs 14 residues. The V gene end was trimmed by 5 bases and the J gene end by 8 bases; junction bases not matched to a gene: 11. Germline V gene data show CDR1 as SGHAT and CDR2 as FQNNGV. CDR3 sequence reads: CASSLLYRGGEAFF. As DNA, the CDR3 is TGTGCCAGCAGCCTACTATACAGGGGCGGGGAAGCTTTCTTT.

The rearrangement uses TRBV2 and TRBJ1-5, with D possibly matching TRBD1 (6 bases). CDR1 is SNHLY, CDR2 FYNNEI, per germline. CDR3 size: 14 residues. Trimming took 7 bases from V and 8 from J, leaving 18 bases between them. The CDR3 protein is CASKLGGGKKPQHF. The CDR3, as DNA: TGTGCCAGCAAGCTAGGGGGGGGAAAAAAGCCCCAGCATTTT.

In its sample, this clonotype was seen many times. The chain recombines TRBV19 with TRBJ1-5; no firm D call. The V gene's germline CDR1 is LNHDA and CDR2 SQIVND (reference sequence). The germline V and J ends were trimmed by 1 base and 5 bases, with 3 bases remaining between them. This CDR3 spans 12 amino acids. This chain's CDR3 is CASSIAYQPQHF. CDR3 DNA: TGTGCCAGTAGTATAGCATATCAGCCCCAGCATTTT.

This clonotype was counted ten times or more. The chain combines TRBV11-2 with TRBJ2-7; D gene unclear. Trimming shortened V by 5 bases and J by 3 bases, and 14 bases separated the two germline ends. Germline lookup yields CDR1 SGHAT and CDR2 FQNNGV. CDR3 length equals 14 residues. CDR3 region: CASSPSWGNYEQYF. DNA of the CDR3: TGTGCCAGCAGCCCCAGTTGGGGAAACTACGAGCAGTACTTC. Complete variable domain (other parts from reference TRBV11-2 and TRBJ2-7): EAGVAQSPRYKIIEKRQSVAFWCNPISGHATLYWYQQILGQGPKLLIQFQNNGVVDDSQLPKDRFSAERLKGVDSTLKIQPAKLEDSAVYLCASSPSWGNYEQYFGPGTRLTVT.

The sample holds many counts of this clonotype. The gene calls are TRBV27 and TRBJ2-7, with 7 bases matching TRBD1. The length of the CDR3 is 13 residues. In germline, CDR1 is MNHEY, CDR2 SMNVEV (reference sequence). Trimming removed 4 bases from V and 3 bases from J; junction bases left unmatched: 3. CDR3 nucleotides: TGTGCCAGCAGTTCGGGACAGATCTACGAGCAGTACTTC. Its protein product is CASSSGQIYEQYF.

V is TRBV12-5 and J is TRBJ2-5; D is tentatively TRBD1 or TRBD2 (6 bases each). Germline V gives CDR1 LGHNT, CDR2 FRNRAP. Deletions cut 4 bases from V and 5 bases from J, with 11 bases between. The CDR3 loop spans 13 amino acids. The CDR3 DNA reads TGTGCTAGTGGTTCGGACAGCGGGGAGACCCAGTACTTC. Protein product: CASGSDSGETQYF.

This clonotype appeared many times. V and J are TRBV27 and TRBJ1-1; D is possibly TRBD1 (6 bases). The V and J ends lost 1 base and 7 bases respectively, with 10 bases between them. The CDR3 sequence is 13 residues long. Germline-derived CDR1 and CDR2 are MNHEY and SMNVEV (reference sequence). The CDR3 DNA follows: TGTGCCAGCAGTTTATTCAGGGGATATGAAGCTTTCTTT. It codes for CASSLFRGYEAFF.

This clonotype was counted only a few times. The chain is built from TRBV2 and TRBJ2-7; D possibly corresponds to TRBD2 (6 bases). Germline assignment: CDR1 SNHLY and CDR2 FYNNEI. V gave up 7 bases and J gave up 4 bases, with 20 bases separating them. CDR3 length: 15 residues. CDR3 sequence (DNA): TGTGCCAGCAATTGGAGTTTGGAGGGTAGTTACGAGCAGTACTTC. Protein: CASNWSLEGSYEQYF.

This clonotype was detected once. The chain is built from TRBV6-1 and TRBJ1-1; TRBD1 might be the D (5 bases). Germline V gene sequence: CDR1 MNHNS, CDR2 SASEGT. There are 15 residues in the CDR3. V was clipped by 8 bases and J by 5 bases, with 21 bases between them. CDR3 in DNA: TGTGCCAGCGTAAGGTGGAGGGGCGGGAAGACTGAAGCTTTCTTT. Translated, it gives CASVRWRGGKTEAFF.

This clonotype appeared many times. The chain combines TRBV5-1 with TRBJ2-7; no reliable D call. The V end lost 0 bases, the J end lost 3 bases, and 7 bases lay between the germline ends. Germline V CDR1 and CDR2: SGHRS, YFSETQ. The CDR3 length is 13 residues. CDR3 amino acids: CASSLALGYEQYF. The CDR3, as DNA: TGCGCCAGCAGCTTGGCCTTGGGCTACGAGCAGTACTTC.